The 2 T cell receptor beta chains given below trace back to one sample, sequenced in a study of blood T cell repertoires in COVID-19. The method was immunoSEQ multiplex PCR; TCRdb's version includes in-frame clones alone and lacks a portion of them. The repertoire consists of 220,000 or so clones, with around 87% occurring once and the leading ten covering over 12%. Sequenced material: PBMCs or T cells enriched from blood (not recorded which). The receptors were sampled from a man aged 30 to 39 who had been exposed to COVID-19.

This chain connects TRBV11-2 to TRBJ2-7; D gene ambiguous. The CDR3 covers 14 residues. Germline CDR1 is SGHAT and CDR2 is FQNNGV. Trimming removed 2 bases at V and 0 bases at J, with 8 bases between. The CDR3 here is CASSLLTDSYEQYF. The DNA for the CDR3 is TGTGCCAGCAGCTTACTAACAGACTCCTACGAGCAGTACTTC.

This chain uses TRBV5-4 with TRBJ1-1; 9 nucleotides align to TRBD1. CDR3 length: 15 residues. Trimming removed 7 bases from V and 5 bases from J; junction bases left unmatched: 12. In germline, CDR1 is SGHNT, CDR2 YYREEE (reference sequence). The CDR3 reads CASGDTGTGSTEAFF. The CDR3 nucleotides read TGTGCCAGCGGCGATACCGGGACAGGGTCAACTGAAGCTTTCTTT.